A single sample is the source of the 14 T cell receptor beta chains below, sequenced in a study of T cell responses to AZD1222 COVID-19 vaccine. Only in-frame clones appear in the TCRdb table, and some are missing; sequencing was by immunoSEQ multiplex PCR. The sample lists some 110,000 clones; just over 85% were seen once. The source material was peripheral blood, sampled 28 days after the second AZD1222 dose. The receptors derive from an adult who received the AZD1222 COVID-19 vaccine.

This rearrangement joins TRBV4-1 to TRBJ2-1, with D unresolved. Germline lookup yields CDR1 MGHRA and CDR2 YSYEKL. The germline V and J ends were trimmed by 0 bases and 1 base, with 10 bases remaining between them. This CDR3 is 16 amino acids long. Here the CDR3 DNA reads TGCGCCAGCAGCCAAGAGGGTGGAAGTTCCTACAATGAGCAGTTCTTC. Translating it yields CASSQEGGSSYNEQFF.

V gene TRBV20-1 combines with J gene TRBJ1-2; possibly TRBD1 for D (6 bases). V dropped 4 bases and J dropped 6 bases, with 15 bases sitting between them. The CDR3 spans 13 residues. Looked up from germline, CDR1 is DFQATT and CDR2 is SNEGSKA (reference sequence). CDR3 nucleotides: TGCAGTGCTAATGACAGGTCCGTCGATGGCTACACCTTC. Its translation is CSANDRSVDGYTF.

The chain employs TRBV12-3 or TRBV12-4 and TRBJ2-5; TRBD1 aligns across 8 bases. J was trimmed by 5 bases and V by 8 bases; bases with no gene match: 7. The CDR3 extends over 13 amino acids. CDR3 nucleotide sequence: TGTGCCAGCGGTCGGACAGGGAGCGAGACCCAGTACTTC. Translated: CASGRTGSETQYF.

The chain combines TRBV5-4 with TRBJ1-2; perhaps TRBD1 as D (6 bases). The CDR3 has 14 residues. V was clipped by 2 bases and J by 7 bases, with 15 bases between them. The V gene's germline CDR1 is SGHNT and CDR2 YYREEE (reference sequence). The CDR3 DNA reads as TGTGCCAGCAGCTTTCGAGGGGGGCCCGGTGGCTACACCTTC. It encodes CASSFRGGPGGYTF.

The V call is TRBV28, the J call TRBJ2-6, with 9 bases aligning to TRBD1. J lost 2 bases, V lost 5 bases, and 4 bases had no gene match. Germline loops: CDR1 MDHEN, CDR2 SYDVKM. CDR3 length: 16 residues. This chain's CDR3 is CASSTGDRAGANVLTF. For the CDR3, the DNA is TGTGCCAGCAGTACTGGGGACAGGGCTGGGGCCAACGTCCTGACTTTC.

The gene calls are TRBV5-4 and TRBJ2-3; 8 nucleotides match TRBD2. The CDR3 length is 15 residues. From germline, CDR1 is SGHNT and CDR2 YYREEE (reference sequence). V shed 5 bases, J shed 6 bases, and the junction held 11 bases outside the gene matches. The CDR3 loop is CASSLTGGSGDTQYF. Written as DNA, the CDR3 is TGTGCCAGCAGTTTAACGGGAGGGAGCGGGGATACGCAGTATTTT. The variable domain in full, with the rest retrieved from reference TRBV5-4 and TRBJ2-3, is ETGVTQSPTHLIKTRGQQVTLRCSSQSGHNTVSWYQQALGQGPQFIFQYYREEENGRGNFPPRFSGLQFPNYSSELNVNALELDDSALYLCASSLTGGSGDTQYFGPGTRLTVL.

The rearrangement uses TRBV5-8 and TRBJ2-5; perhaps D is TRBD1 or TRBD2 (5 bases each). The CDR3 loop spans 15 amino acids. V lost 4 bases and J 4 bases, leaving 17 bases between the germline ends. Germline values: CDR1 SGHTS, CDR2 YDEGEE. CDR3 sequence reads: CASSRGLGDGETQYF. The CDR3 DNA sequence: TGTGCCAGCAGCAGGGGTCTAGGGGACGGAGAGACCCAGTACTTC.

The genes are TRBV19 and TRBJ1-5; D remains unclear. Germline loops: CDR1 LNHDA, CDR2 SQIVND (reference sequence). Deletions cut 6 bases from V and 1 base from J, with 7 bases between. CDR3 length equals 13 residues. In DNA form, the CDR3 reads TGTGCCAGTAGCTGGGAGAGCAATCAGCCCCAGCATTTT. As protein: CASSWESNQPQHF.

The CDR3 DNA is TGTGCCAGCAGCGTAGGTTTTACAGCTGGAAACACCATATATTTT. Protein sequence: CASSVGFTAGNTIYF. This chain connects TRBV9 to TRBJ1-3; D is undetermined. The CDR3 length is 15 residues. V was shortened by 0 bases and J by 2 bases, with 9 bases between the two germline ends. CDR1 is SGDLS and CDR2 is YYNGEE in the germline V gene.

This clone appeared a few times. The chain links TRBV6-4 to TRBJ2-3, with TRBD2 matching over 10 bases. The germline CDR1 and CDR2 sequences are MRHNA and SNTAGT. The CDR3 spans 15 residues. Germline trimming cut 6 bases from V and 4 bases from J; bases unmatched to any gene: 7. DNA for the CDR3: TGTGCCAGCAGCGAAGAGCGGGGGGGCCCAGATACGCAGTATTTT. This gives the protein CASSEERGGPDTQYF.

V and J are TRBV11-2 and TRBJ2-6, with TRBD2 matching over 10 bases. This CDR3 has 18 residues. J gave up 1 base and V 1 base, and 4 bases lay outside the gene matches. Looked up from germline, CDR1 is SGHAT and CDR2 is FQNNGV. The CDR3 DNA reads TGTGCCAGCAGCTTAGTAGGTAGCGGGAGGTCTGGGGCCAACGTCCTGACTTTC. It yields the protein CASSLVGSGRSGANVLTF.

V usage is TRBV4-1 and J usage is TRBJ2-3; TRBD2 matches at 8 bases. Per germline, CDR1 MGHRA and CDR2 YSYEKL. The J segment lost 5 bases and the V segment lost 2 bases, leaving 9 bases of the junction unmatched. This CDR3 region has 16 residues. CDR3 region: CASSQSGTSWVDTQYF. The CDR3 DNA is TGCGCCAGCAGCCAATCCGGGACTAGTTGGGTAGATACGCAGTATTTT.

The V call is TRBV5-1, the J call TRBJ2-1, with D unresolved. CDR3 length: 11 residues. V lost 5 bases and J lost 6, with 6 bases in between. CDR1 and CDR2 (germline): SGHRS, YFSETQ. The CDR3 is CASRVVNEQFF. The CDR3 coding sequence is TGCGCCAGCAGAGTCGTCAATGAGCAGTTCTTC.

The chain couples TRBV10-3 to TRBJ2-7; 7 positions agree with TRBD1. The CDR3 loop spans 17 amino acids. Germline V CDR1 and CDR2: ENHRY, SYGVKD. Losses at the gene ends were 3 bases for V and 2 bases for J; bases not matched to a gene: 13. CDR3 sequence reads: CAISETDVQGVAYEQYF. The CDR3 nucleotides are TGTGCCATCAGTGAAACGGACGTTCAGGGGGTAGCCTACGAGCAGTACTTC.